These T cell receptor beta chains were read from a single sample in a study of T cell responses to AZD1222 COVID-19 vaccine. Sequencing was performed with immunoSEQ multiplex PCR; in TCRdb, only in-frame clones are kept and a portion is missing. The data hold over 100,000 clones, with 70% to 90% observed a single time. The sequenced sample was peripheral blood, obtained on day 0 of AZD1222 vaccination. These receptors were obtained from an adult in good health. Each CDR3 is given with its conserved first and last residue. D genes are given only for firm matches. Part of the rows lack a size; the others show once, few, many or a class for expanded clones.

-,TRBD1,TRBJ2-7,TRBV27,TGTGCCAGCAGAATACAGGGGGTCACCTACGAGCAGTACTTC,CASRIQGVTYEQYF
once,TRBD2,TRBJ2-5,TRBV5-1,TGCGCCAGCAGCCGTGGGACTAGCGGGAGGTCCCCCCAGGAGACCCAGTACTTC,CASSRGTSGRSPQETQYF
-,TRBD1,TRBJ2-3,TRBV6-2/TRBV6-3,TGTGCCAGCAGTTACTCGAGGGACAGGGTCCCAGATACGCAGTATTTT,CASSYSRDRVPDTQYF
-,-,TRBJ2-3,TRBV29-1,TGCAGCGCTAGGACTGGAAACACAGATACGCAGTATTTT,CSARTGNTDTQYF
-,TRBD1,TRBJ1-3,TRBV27,TGTGCCAGCAGGCGTGACAGGGCCTCTGGAAACACCATATATTTT,CASRRDRASGNTIYF
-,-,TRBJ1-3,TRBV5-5,TGTGCCAGCAGCGGTGACAGGTACTCTGGAAACACCATATATTTT,CASSGDRYSGNTIYF
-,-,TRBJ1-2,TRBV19,TGTGCCACAGTGGGTAACAACTATGGCTACACCTTC,CATVGNNYGYTF
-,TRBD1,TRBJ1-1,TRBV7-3,TGTGCCAGCAGCCCACGGACAGGAACGAACACTGAAGCTTTCTTT,CASSPRTGTNTEAFF
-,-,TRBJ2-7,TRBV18,TGTGCCAGCTCACCGGCCAGGCACGAGCAGTACTTC,CASSPARHEQYF
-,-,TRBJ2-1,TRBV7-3,TGTGCCAGCAGCTTGCCGGGACCCCTCAATGAGCAGTTCTTC,CASSLPGPLNEQFF
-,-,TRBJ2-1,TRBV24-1,TGTGCCACCAGTGATTCGACAGCGAGGACCTACAATGAGCAGTTCTTC,CATSDSTARTYNEQFF
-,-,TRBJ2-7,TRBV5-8,TGTGCCAGCAGCCGGACTGTCTACGAGCAGTACTTC,CASSRTVYEQYF
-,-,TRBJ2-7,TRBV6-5,TGTGCCAGCACTGTGCAGGGGGGCTACGAGCAGTACTTC,CASTVQGGYEQYF
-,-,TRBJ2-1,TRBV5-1,TGCGCCAGCAGCTTGGTAGGGAGTGAGCAGTTCTTC,CASSLVGSEQFF
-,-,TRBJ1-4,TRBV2,TGTGCCAGCAGGAGCAGGGCAACTAATGAAAAACTGTTTTTT,CASRSRATNEKLFF
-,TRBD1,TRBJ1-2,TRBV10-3,TGTGCCATCAGTCTACAGGGGGCGGACTATGGCTACACCTTC,CAISLQGADYGYTF
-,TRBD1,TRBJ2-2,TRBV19,TGTGCCAGTAGTGTTCGACAGGGTGGGCCCGGGGAGCTGTTTTTT,CASSVRQGGPGELFF
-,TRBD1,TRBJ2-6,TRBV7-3,TGTGCCAGCAGCAAGGACAGGGCTGGGGCCAACGTCCTGACTTTC,CASSKDRAGANVLTF
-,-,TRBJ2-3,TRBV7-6,TGTGCCAGCAGCCCCGCTATTGCTAGCACAGATACGCAGTATTTT,CASSPAIASTDTQYF
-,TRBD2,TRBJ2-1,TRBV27,TGTGCCAGCAGATTAGCGGGAGTCAATGAGCAGTTCTTC,CASRLAGVNEQFF
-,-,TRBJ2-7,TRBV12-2,TGTGCAAGTCGCTTAGTCTATGCCTATCTACCCACTCTTTCCTACGAGCAGTACTTC,CASRLVYAYLPTLSYEQYF